This T cell receptor (beta chain) was captured in a study of T-cell memory formation after mild COVID-19. This CDR3 region has 13 residues. Deletions cut 3 bases from V and 10 bases from J, with 14 bases between. Germline assignment: CDR1 SGHTA and CDR2 FQGNSA. TCRdb independently ran MiXCR on the 5' RACE reads; one entry per CDR3 protein. Of hundreds of thousands of distinct CDR3 sequences listed, roughly 13% are singletons. The TCR was taken from a man aged 18 to 30 who had mild COVID-19 (a few samples of this study predate the infection). Cell type and time point are not known. The chain links TRBV7-2 to TRBJ2-3, with D perhaps being TRBD1 or TRBD2 (5 bases each). The specimen was PBMCs or a T cell subset sorted from them (not recorded which). CDR3 loop: CASSLGREWAQYF. As DNA, the CDR3 is TGTGCCAGCAGCTTGGGCAGGGAGTGGGCGCAGTATTTT.